A single sample is the source of the 24 T cell receptor beta chains below, sequenced in a study of OX40 agonist ivuxolimab in advanced cancers. TCRdb keeps only in-frame clones here, not all; method: immunoSEQ multiplex PCR. The repertoire consists of about 44,000 clones, with 88% occurring once and the leading ten covering around 18%. The sample here was CD4+ or CD8+ T cells sorted from blood, taken in a trial of the OX40 agonist ivuxolimab. The receptors were sampled from an adult with an advanced solid tumor such as melanoma, head and neck, liver or kidney cancer.

The rearrangement uses TRBV4-2 and TRBJ1-1; D is perhaps TRBD1 (6 bases). V was pared by 5 bases and J by 1 base, with 8 bases between. CDR3 length equals 13 residues. Germline CDR1 reads LGHNA; CDR2 reads YNFKEQ. DNA for the CDR3: TGTGCCAGCAGCTTGGGACAGAACACTGAAGCTTTCTTT. Translating gives CASSLGQNTEAFF.

The chain carries TRBV10-3 and TRBJ1-4; D perhaps matches TRBD1 (5 bases). Between the trimmed V and J ends, which lost 2 bases and 5 bases, there was a span of 9 bases. The CDR3 extends over 14 amino acids. Germline V CDR1 and CDR2: ENHRY, SYGVKD. CDR3 protein: CAISERGANEKLFF. The CDR3 nucleotides read TGTGCCATCAGTGAGAGGGGAGCCAATGAAAAACTGTTTTTT.

This rearrangement joins TRBV5-8 to TRBJ2-3; perhaps D is TRBD1 or TRBD2 (5 bases each). Germline lookup yields CDR1 SGHTS and CDR2 YDEGEE. The CDR3 consists of 12 residues. V was clipped by 0 bases and J by 6 bases, with 5 bases between them. In DNA, the CDR3 is TGTGCCAGCAGCTTGGGGGGGGATACGCAGTATTTT. Encoded protein: CASSLGGDTQYF.

V usage is TRBV6-5 and J usage is TRBJ1-2; D is possibly TRBD1 (5 bases). CDR1 and CDR2 from the germline V gene are MNHEY and SVGAGI. The CDR3 runs 11 residues. Trimming stripped 8 bases from V and 6 bases from J, with 10 bases between. The CDR3 coding sequence is TGTGCCAGCTGGAGAGGGGATGGCTACACCTTC. Its translation: CASWRGDGYTF.

The V gene is TRBV7-9, the J gene TRBJ2-2; TRBD1 aligns across 10 bases. The length of the CDR3 is 14 residues. From germline, CDR1 is SEHNR and CDR2 FQNEAQ (reference sequence). J lost 4 bases, V lost 5 bases, and 1 base had no gene match. The CDR3 is CASSGTGATGELFF. The CDR3 DNA follows: TGTGCCAGCAGCGGGACAGGGGCCACCGGGGAGCTGTTTTTT.

V usage is TRBV30 and J usage is TRBJ2-7, with D possibly TRBD1 on 6 matching bases. The V gene's germline CDR1 is GTSNPN and CDR2 SVGIG (reference sequence). The CDR3 loop spans 14 amino acids. Trimming left V 0 bases short and J 2 bases short, with 11 bases between. The chain's CDR3 is CAWSVRGGAYEQYF. The CDR3 region has the DNA TGTGCCTGGAGTGTTAGAGGGGGAGCCTACGAGCAGTACTTC.

V usage is TRBV28 and J usage is TRBJ1-5; D remains ambiguous. This CDR3 contains 14 residues. The V and J ends lost 4 bases and 0 bases respectively, with 7 bases between them. Germline V gives CDR1 MDHEN, CDR2 SYDVKM. The CDR3 reads CASSSIDSNQPQHF. In DNA form, the CDR3 reads TGTGCCAGCAGTTCTATAGATAGCAATCAGCCCCAGCATTTT.

The chain couples TRBV10-3 to TRBJ2-1; 7 bases match TRBD1. Per the germline V gene, CDR1 is ENHRY and CDR2 is SYGVKD. The CDR3 sequence is 13 residues long. The V gene end was trimmed by 6 bases and the J gene end by 5 bases; junction bases not matched to a gene: 4. CDR3 sequence (DNA): TGTGCCATCAGAGGACAGGTAAACAATGAGCAGTTCTTC. The encoded protein is CAIRGQVNNEQFF.

V and J are TRBV6-1 and TRBJ2-1, with D possibly being TRBD2 (6 bases). V was clipped by 4 bases and J by 2 bases, with 12 bases between them. Per germline, CDR1 MNHNS and CDR2 SASEGT. CDR3 length: 15 amino acids. The CDR3 region has the DNA TGTGCCAGCAGTGGGAGGGATGGGGCCTACAATGAGCAGTTCTTC. It yields the protein CASSGRDGAYNEQFF.

The chain carries TRBV15 and TRBJ2-6; D not certain. Looked up from germline, CDR1 is LNHNV and CDR2 is YYDKDF (reference sequence). The ends were cut back, 5 bases at V and 0 bases at J, with 8 bases in the middle. The CDR3 covers 15 residues. The CDR3 reads CATSLLFSGANVLTF. CDR3 bases: TGTGCCACCAGCCTCCTCTTCTCTGGGGCCAACGTCCTGACTTTC.

This clone was observed a single time. This is likely an artifact of a read error, given a far larger clone one base away. The chain uses TRBV4-2 and TRBJ2-7, with a possible D match to TRBD2 (5 bases). The CDR3 is 14 residues long. V was pared by 4 bases and J by 5 bases, with 15 bases between. In germline, CDR1 is LGHNA, CDR2 YNFKEQ. The CDR3 DNA is TGTGCCAGCAGCCCCGCCACAACTAGGAACGAGCAGTACTTC. Its translation: CASSPATTRNEQYF.

The chain combines TRBV4-3 with TRBJ1-5; D gene unclear. Germline lookup yields CDR1 LGHNA and CDR2 YSLEER. Trimming took 1 base from V and 6 from J, leaving 13 bases between them. The CDR3 runs to 15 residues. CDR3 DNA sequence: TGCGCCAGCAGCCAAGCGAAGGGATTGGGTCAGCCCCAGCATTTT. Its protein is CASSQAKGLGQPQHF.

In DNA form, the CDR3 reads TGTGCCAGCTCACCAGGGGTATCGCAGCCCCAGCATTTT. Its protein product is CASSPGVSQPQHF. The rearrangement uses TRBV18 and TRBJ1-5, with unresolved D. This CDR3 comprises 13 residues. V dropped 2 bases and J dropped 7 bases, with 9 bases sitting between them. CDR1 and CDR2 (germline): KGHSH, LQKENI. The full variable domain, rest sourced from reference TRBV18 and TRBJ1-5, is NAGVMQNPRHLVRRRGQEARLRCSPMKGHSHVYWYRQLPEEGLKFMVYLQKENIIDESGMPKERFSAEFPKEGPSILRIQQVVRGDSAAYFCASSPGVSQPQHFGDGTRLSIL.

CDR3 bases: TGTGCCAGCAGCTTAGCACGAGGAGGTGTAAGGGAAAAACTGTTTTTT. Encoded protein: CASSLARGGVREKLFF. The chain combines TRBV7-2 with TRBJ1-4; D not certain. CDR1 and CDR2 (germline): SGHTA, FQGNSA. The CDR3 spans 16 residues. With 0 bases removed from V and 8 bases from J, the gap between germline ends came to 16 bases.

V and J are TRBV4-2 and TRBJ2-5, with TRBD2 identical over 9 bases. The ends lost 0 bases at V and 1 base at J; junction bases unmatched: 9. The CDR3 spans 18 residues. Germline CDR1 is LGHNA and CDR2 is YNFKEQ. The CDR3: CASSQETGTSRLQETQYF. The CDR3 DNA sequence: TGTGCCAGCAGCCAAGAAACCGGGACTAGCCGCCTCCAAGAGACCCAGTACTTC.

Only a few counts were recorded for this clone. This chain joins TRBV19 and TRBJ1-5; 7 nucleotides align to TRBD1. The CDR3 runs to 14 residues. Per germline, CDR1 LNHDA and CDR2 SQIVND (reference sequence). CDR3 DNA sequence: TGTGCTACCAAGAAACAGGGGAACAATCAGCCCCAGCATTTT. Amino acid sequence: CATKKQGNNQPQHF.

The rearrangement uses TRBV11-2 and TRBJ2-1; 10 bases fit TRBD1. The CDR3 extends over 16 amino acids. Germline V lookup: CDR1 SGHAT, CDR2 FQNNGV. Trimming removed 2 bases from V and 8 bases from J; junction bases left unmatched: 9. The CDR3 DNA is TGTGCCAGCAGCTTAAGGGCGGGACAGGGGTTCTATGAGCAGTTCTTC. Translated: CASSLRAGQGFYEQFF.

The rearrangement links TRBV7-9 to TRBJ2-7; TRBD1 aligns across 8 bases. V lost 5 bases and J lost 2; bases outside the gene matches: 5. The CDR3 covers 14 residues. Germline V gene sequence: CDR1 SEHNR, CDR2 FQNEAQ (reference sequence). The CDR3 DNA sequence: TGTGCCAGCAGCCAAACAGGGGGGACCTACGAGCAGTACTTC. Translating gives CASSQTGGTYEQYF.

This chain links TRBV5-4 with TRBJ1-3; a weak D match, TRBD1 (5 bases). CDR1 and CDR2 from the germline V gene are SGHNT and YYREEE (reference sequence). Trimming shortened V by 2 bases and J by 5 bases, and 17 bases separated the two germline ends. This CDR3 is 16 amino acids long. The CDR3 DNA is TGTGCCAGCAGCTTCCCGCGAGAGGGGAATCGAAACACCATATATTTT. Its translation: CASSFPREGNRNTIYF.

This chain links TRBV5-6 with TRBJ2-1, with D maybe TRBD1 (5 bases). In germline, CDR1 is SGHDT, CDR2 YYEEEE. The CDR3 loop spans 14 amino acids. Trimming stripped 4 bases from V and 4 bases from J, with 12 bases between. CDR3 nucleotide sequence: TGTGCCAGCAGCGGGGCCGGGTGGTACAATGAGCAGTTCTTC. Translating it yields CASSGAGWYNEQFF.

CDR3 bases: TGTGCCAGCTCACCACCGGGGAGTGGCGGGACGAACAATGAGCAGTTCTTC. As protein: CASSPPGSGGTNNEQFF. The chain has TRBV18 and TRBJ2-1; TRBD2 is a possible D gene (6 bases). The CDR3 has 17 residues. The V end was cut by 0 bases, the J end by 5 bases, with 17 bases between. From germline, CDR1 is KGHSH and CDR2 LQKENI.

Comments on this clone: Germline is not matched at one junction end, which may reflect a read error. The gene calls are TRBV29-1 and TRBJ1-1, with D perhaps matching TRBD1 (6 bases). The CDR3 runs 14 residues. Looked up from germline, CDR1 is SQVTM and CDR2 is ANQGSEA. The chain's CDR3 is CSAGGALWGTEALF. CDR3 sequence (DNA): TGCAGCGCTGGGGGCGCTCTATGGGGCACTGAAGCTCTCTTT.

V is TRBV6-6 and J is TRBJ2-1, with D perhaps matching TRBD1 (5 bases). The CDR3 has 13 residues. V was shortened by 10 bases and J by 6 bases, with 16 bases between the two germline ends. CDR1 is MNHNY, CDR2 SVGAGI, per germline (reference sequence). The CDR3 region has the DNA TGTGCCACCCGGCAGGGTAGGGTCAATGAGCAGTTCTTC. Protein: CATRQGRVNEQFF.

This rearrangement joins TRBV7-2 to TRBJ2-7; the match to TRBD2 covers 7 bases. The germline V gene has CDR1 SGHTA and CDR2 FQGNSA. The junction had 3 bases not matched to a gene; V was cut back by 1 base and J by 6 bases. This CDR3 contains 13 residues. The chain's CDR3 is CASSLGEGFEQYV. The CDR3 region has the DNA TGTGCCAGCAGCTTAGGGGAGGGGTTCGAGCAGTACGTC.